This T cell receptor (beta chain) emerged from a study of blood T cell repertoires in COVID-19. Study-wide background: From the United States, Italy and Spain came samples of acute and convalescent COVID-19.

Germline trimming cut 0 bases from V and 4 bases from J; bases unmatched to any gene: 5. Germline V gives CDR1 MNHNS, CDR2 SASEGT. The CDR3 length is 15 residues. In the study's own analysis: Cell counts per sample came from amplifying reference gene primers. Libraries were prepared by immunoSEQ multiplex PCR; TCRdb keeps only in-frame clonotypes and omits some of them. V and J calls and clone size are given by that table; D and trimming were obtained from the DNA. Of 250,000 to 300,000 clones in the sample, 65% to 85% were seen once. Individuals aged roughly 18 to 95 years were recruited from roughly 23 US areas.

The sequenced sample was PBMCs or T cells enriched from blood (not recorded which). V is TRBV6-1 and J is TRBJ2-7; the match to TRBD1 covers 8 bases. This sequence was found in a man aged 50-59 years who had recovered from COVID-19. CDR3 sequence reads: CASSEAVGQGYEQYF. CDR3 coding DNA: TGTGCCAGCAGTGAAGCGGTCGGACAGGGATACGAGCAGTACTTC.